Here is one T cell receptor beta chain with its context. Sequencing used immunoSEQ multiplex PCR; TCRdb keeps in-frame clones, though not all of them. The sample has approximately 87,000 clones; approximately 94% are singletons. These data are taken from a study of technical replicates of blood from a handful of donors. The CDR3 has 18 amino acids. The V and J ends lost 0 bases and 10 bases, in that order; junction bases with no gene match: 18. CDR1 is LNHNV, CDR2 YYDKDF, per germline (reference sequence). Sequenced sample: T cells isolated from PBMCs. The sequence was collected from a human donor in good health. The chain has TRBV15 and TRBJ2-4; 7 bases are a match to TRBD2. CDR3 bases: TGTGCCACCAGCAGAGATCTTCGAAGCGGGGACTGGATAGGGATTCAGTACTTC. Translating gives CATSRDLRSGDWIGIQYF. Full variable domain (outside the CDR3, taken from reference TRBV15 and TRBJ2-4): DAMVIQNPRYQVTQFGKPVTLSCSQTLNHNVMYWYQQKSSQAPKLLFHYYDKDFNNEADTPDNFQSRRPNTSFCFLDIRSPGLGDTAMYLCATSRDLRSGDWIGIQYFGAGTRLSVL.